This T cell receptor beta chain was sequenced for a study of radiotherapy plus CTLA-4 blockade in lung cancer. Study-wide background: Patients showed objective responses in about 20% of cases, and disease control was achieved by approximately 31%.

Lung cancer patients with chemo-refractory metastatic non-small-cell disease were given focal radiation plus CTLA-4 blockade with ipilimumab. Overall study results and limits: Among reported predictors of response, early blood T cell clone dynamics with interferon-beta performed best. Clones derived from tumor TCRs expanded in blood after radiotherapy plus ipilimumab.

Germline loops: CDR1 MNHEY, CDR2 SMNVEV (reference sequence). Deletions cut 3 bases from V and 1 base from J, with 10 bases between. This CDR3 has 14 residues. This clone was counted a single time. Its antigen is currently unknown. TCRdb's table, derived via immunoSEQ multiplex PCR, lists solely in-frame clones and lacks some. The table includes tens of thousands of clones, 83% detected once. The sequence came from a human donor with non-small cell lung cancer who had stable disease on radiotherapy plus ipilimumab. The specimen comprised peripheral blood, sampled from a patient treated with radiotherapy plus ipilimumab. V usage is TRBV27 and J usage is TRBJ2-7; D tentatively reads TRBD1 or TRBD2 (6 bases each). The CDR3 loop is CASSFRGVSYEQYF. CDR3 nucleotide sequence: TGTGCCAGCAGTTTTAGGGGGGTTTCCTACGAGCAGTACTTC.